Shown below are 7 T cell receptor beta chains from a single sample sequenced in a study of blood T cells in healthy people across ages. The use of a sample-barcoded 5' primer and a J-beta primer mix characterized a second PCR of about 7 to 12 cycles. TCRdb re-called the 5' RACE reads with MiXCR, one entry per CDR3 protein. The sample gives about 640,000 distinct CDR3 sequences, 58% of which show up once; 30% to 40% is in the top ten. The sample comprised blood. The receptor set was obtained from a man between 60 and 75 years old in good health.

This clonotype was detected ten times or more. V gene TRBV7-9 combines with J gene TRBJ2-2; D gene unclear. CDR1 is SEHNR, CDR2 FQNEAQ, per germline (reference sequence). V was cut by 1 base and J by 3 bases, with 6 bases left in between. CDR3 length: 14 residues. CDR3: CASSLVGYTGELFF. CDR3 in DNA: TGTGCCAGCAGCTTAGTAGGGTACACCGGGGAGCTGTTTTTT.

This clonotype was seen only a few times. The gene calls are TRBV20-1 and TRBJ1-2; D is undetermined. Between the trimmed V and J ends, which lost 1 base and 2 bases, there was a span of 8 bases. This CDR3 comprises 13 residues. CDR1 and CDR2 from the germline V gene are DFQATT and SNEGSKA (reference sequence). The CDR3 loop is CSARVHSNYGYTF. The CDR3 DNA reads TGCAGTGCTAGAGTTCACAGCAACTATGGCTACACCTTC.

This clonotype was detected only a few times. This chain links TRBV20-1 with TRBJ2-7; 9 bases line up with TRBD1. This CDR3 is built from 13 residues. Looked up from germline, CDR1 is DFQATT and CDR2 is SNEGSKA (reference sequence). CDR3 sequence reads: CSVPPGQGYEQYF. The CDR3 bases are TGCAGCGTTCCCCCGGGACAGGGATACGAGCAGTACTTC.

The chain joins TRBV4-1 to TRBJ2-1; 9 nucleotides match TRBD2. V lost 6 bases and J lost 8; bases outside the gene matches: 11. The germline CDR1 and CDR2 sequences are MGHRA and YSYEKL. CDR3 length equals 15 residues. The DNA of the CDR3 is TGCGCCAGCAGTGGCGGGGGGGCCGGAGGGCATGAGCAGTTCTTC. Translating gives CASSGGGAGGHEQFF.

This clonotype was seen only a few times. The rearrangement joins TRBV4-2 to TRBJ2-3, with 9 bases fitting TRBD2. This CDR3 is built from 16 residues. Germline trimming cut 0 bases from V and 2 bases from J; bases unmatched to any gene: 3. The germline V gene has CDR1 LGHNA and CDR2 YNFKEQ. CDR3 protein: CASSQEGGGATDTQYF. The DNA of the CDR3 is TGTGCCAGCAGCCAAGAGGGCGGGGGGGCCACAGATACGCAGTATTTT.

In this sample, this clonotype turned up a few times. The DNA of the CDR3 is TGTGCCAGCAGCCAACGCCAAGCCGGCGTTCTTCGGTTCTTC. Its translation is CASSQRQAGVLRFF. The V gene is TRBV3-1, the J gene TRBJ2-1; no clear D gene. This CDR3 spans 14 amino acids. Germline V gives CDR1 LGHDT, CDR2 YNNKEL (reference sequence). Trimming pared 2 bases from V and 15 bases from J, leaving 20 bases between.

The V gene is TRBV4-2, the J gene TRBJ1-2; D might be TRBD1 (5 bases). This CDR3 has 16 amino acids. V gave up 0 bases and J gave up 0 bases, with 11 bases separating them. Germline loops: CDR1 LGHNA, CDR2 YNFKEQ. In nucleotides, the CDR3 is TGTGCCAGCAGCCAAGATTGGGGGAACGCTAACTATGGCTACACCTTC. Protein: CASSQDWGNANYGYTF.